This TCR beta chain was sequenced in a study of blood T cell repertoires in COVID-19. Across the whole study: The United States, Italy and Spain were the sources of the acute and convalescent COVID-19 samples. T cells, B-cell-depleted T cells, or PBMCs provided the cDNA or gDNA that served as material.

In the original processing: Cell counts per sample came from amplifying reference gene primers. Some clones are missing from TCRdb's copy, which holds only in-frame ones; the method was immunoSEQ multiplex PCR. The V and J calls and clone size come from that table; D and trimming were worked out from the DNA. The sample shows approximately 240,000 clones, 65% to 85% of them seen only once. The CDR3 contains 13 residues. From germline, CDR1 is SGHAT and CDR2 FQNNGV. The V segment lost 11 bases and the J segment 6 bases; nucleotides outside the gene matches: 8. This TCR derives from a human donor in a cohort sampled during active COVID-19. The chain combines TRBV11-2 with TRBJ2-1; 9 bases match TRBD1. Sequenced material: peripheral blood. The CDR3 reads CAAGGQGLNEQFF. In DNA, the CDR3 is TGTGCCGCCGGGGGACAGGGTCTCAATGAGCAGTTCTTC.